This TCR beta chain was sequenced for a study of beta chain features in type 1 diabetes. The wider study: Fewer than 140,000,000 sorted cells were examined across all samples.

Notes on the study in general: Among patients, naive, central memory and Treg TCRB repertoires appeared more similar than among healthy donors. Among patients with Type 1 diabetes, TCRB CDR3s were moderately but significantly shorter in every one of the four CD4+ subsets.

Germline loops: CDR1 SGHDT, CDR2 YYEEEE. V lost 1 base to trimming and J lost 1 base, with 14 bases between them. CDR3 length: 16 amino acids. Isolated RNA was reverse transcribed in full, so expressed TCRB transcripts were sequenced. Regulatory, naive and central memory T cell samples averaged approximately 3.3 million reads. Libraries were prepared by immunoSEQ multiplex PCR; TCRdb keeps only in-frame clonotypes and omits some of them. Of 600,000 or so clones in the sample, roughly an eighth were seen once. In regard to this clone: As yet, its antigen is unknown.

CD45RO/CCR7/CD25/CD127/CD95/CD27 staining was used to isolate CD4+ naive, central memory, regulatory and stem cell-like memory cells by sorting. The sequenced material came from naive CD4+ T cells from blood. This receptor was identified in a young man with type 1 diabetes. The chain is built from TRBV5-6 and TRBJ2-5; no definite D call. The DNA of the CDR3 is TGTGCCAGCAGCTTGAGGTCTGTCACATTCCAAGAGACCCAGTACTTC. It is translated as CASSLRSVTFQETQYF.